A single sample gave rise to the 21 T cell receptor beta chains below, sequenced in a study of neoadjuvant anti-PD-1 for oral cavity cancer. Time point in this sample: after neoadjuvant nivolumab, at surgical resection. Some clones are missing from TCRdb's copy, which holds only in-frame ones; the method was immunoSEQ multiplex PCR. The repertoire holds over 25,000 clones, just under 80% seen once, with 3% to 4% in the top ten. The input for sequencing was PBMCs, taken after nivolumab (anti-PD-1) treatment. All receptors derive from a person aged 40 to 85 with oral cavity squamous cell carcinoma.

The V and J genes are TRBV7-9 and TRBJ2-1; perhaps TRBD1 as D (5 bases). V was cut by 5 bases and J by 9 bases, with 11 bases left in between. Germline-derived CDR1 and CDR2 are SEHNR and FQNEAQ (reference sequence). This CDR3 has 12 amino acids. The chain's CDR3 is CASSPGHGEQFF. The CDR3 coding sequence is TGTGCCAGCAGCCCAGGACACGGTGAGCAGTTCTTC.

The V gene is TRBV6-4, the J gene TRBJ1-4; the match to TRBD1 covers 7 bases. This CDR3 is 16 amino acids long. Germline values: CDR1 MRHNA, CDR2 SNTAGT. The V and J ends lost 7 bases and 5 bases, in that order; junction bases with no gene match: 13. In DNA form, the CDR3 reads TGTGCCAGCACCACCAGATGGGACAGCTTAAATGAAAAACTGTTTTTT. It specifies CASTTRWDSLNEKLFF.

The V gene is TRBV6-5, the J gene TRBJ2-1; D not resolved. The V gene lost 5 bases and the J gene lost 3 bases, with 11 bases spanning the gap. This CDR3 has 14 amino acids. In germline, CDR1 is MNHEY, CDR2 SVGAGI. CDR3 in DNA: TGTGCCAGCAGTGAAGTTGTCAGCTACAATGAGCAGTTCTTC. It encodes CASSEVVSYNEQFF.

The chain employs TRBV6-1 and TRBJ2-2; 7 nucleotides line up with TRBD1. The germline gives CDR1 MNHNS, CDR2 SASEGT. The CDR3 consists of 16 residues. Trimming took 2 bases from V and 4 from J; bases not matched to a gene: 7. DNA of the CDR3: TGTGCCAGCAGTGAATCCTACAGGGGAGCCACCGGGGAGCTGTTTTTT. Its protein is CASSESYRGATGELFF.

This clone showed up just once. This sequence joins TRBV2 and TRBJ1-5, with D uncertain. CDR1 SNHLY and CDR2 FYNNEI come from the germline V gene. This CDR3 region has 16 residues. Trimming shortened V by 0 bases and J by 3 bases, and 12 bases separated the two germline ends. This chain's CDR3 is CASSEANRHLNQPQHF. CDR3 in DNA: TGTGCCAGCAGTGAAGCAAATCGTCACCTCAATCAGCCCCAGCATTTT.

The CDR3 loop is CASSGARDQPQHF. The CDR3 DNA follows: TGTGCCAGTAGTGGGGCGAGGGATCAGCCCCAGCATTTT. The chain joins TRBV19 to TRBJ1-5, with TRBD1 as a possible D gene (5 bases). Germline V gene sequence: CDR1 LNHDA, CDR2 SQIVND (reference sequence). The CDR3 sequence is 13 residues long. V gave up 5 bases and J gave up 5 bases, with 10 bases separating them.

This rearrangement joins TRBV9 to TRBJ1-1, with a tentative D call TRBD1 (5 bases). Germline V gives CDR1 SGDLS, CDR2 YYNGEE. Trimming stripped 0 bases from V and 1 base from J, with 10 bases between. CDR3 length: 15 amino acids. The CDR3 is CASSVAWGGNTEAFF. In DNA form, the CDR3 reads TGTGCCAGCAGCGTAGCCTGGGGGGGGAACACTGAAGCTTTCTTT.

The chain carries TRBV7-8 and TRBJ1-4; 7 bases are a match to TRBD1. Germline CDR1 reads SGHVS; CDR2 reads FQNEAQ. The CDR3 extends over 14 amino acids. V dropped 1 base and J dropped 13; count of bases not matched to a gene: 9. CDR3 sequence: CASSLGGQALGLFF. The CDR3 DNA sequence: TGTGCCAGCAGCTTAGGCGGACAGGCTTTAGGACTGTTTTTT.

The rearrangement joins TRBV10-1 to TRBJ2-1; a possible D gene is TRBD2 (5 bases). The CDR3 is 13 amino acids. The V end was cut by 6 bases, the J end by 10 bases, with 16 bases between. CDR1 and CDR2 from the germline V gene are WNHNN and SYGVQD (reference sequence). CDR3 amino acids: CASSADWMGEQFF. The CDR3, as DNA: TGCGCCAGCAGCGCGGACTGGATGGGAGAGCAGTTCTTC.

The chain recombines TRBV9 with TRBJ1-2; possibly TRBD1 for D (6 bases). Trimming shortened V by 0 bases and J by 4 bases, and 16 bases separated the two germline ends. Germline V gives CDR1 SGDLS, CDR2 YYNGEE. The CDR3 extends over 16 amino acids. CDR3 amino acids: CASSVGNRVSGYGYTF. The CDR3 region has the DNA TGTGCCAGCAGCGTAGGGAACAGGGTTTCGGGCTATGGCTACACCTTC.

The gene calls are TRBV7-2 and TRBJ1-6; D perhaps matches TRBD1 (5 bases). The CDR3 sequence is 14 residues long. Trimming took off 2 bases at V and 6 bases at J, with 8 bases between the two ends. CDR1 and CDR2 (germline): SGHTA, FQGNSA. The CDR3 region is CASSLQGRNSPLHF. CDR3 bases: TGTGCCAGCAGCTTACAGGGTCGTAATTCACCCCTCCACTTT.

This clone was detected only once. The V call is TRBV6-1, the J call TRBJ1-2, with D unresolved. From germline, CDR1 is MNHNS and CDR2 SASEGT. V lost 6 bases, J lost 4 bases, and 15 bases lay in between. There are 14 residues in the CDR3. For the CDR3, the DNA is TGTGCCAGCAGGGCTTACACAGACGGCTATGGCTACACCTTC. Its protein product is CASRAYTDGYGYTF.

This sequence joins TRBV5-4 and TRBJ2-5, with D uncertain. Trimming shortened V by 0 bases and J by 2 bases, and 5 bases separated the two germline ends. Germline assignment: CDR1 SGHNT and CDR2 YYREEE (reference sequence). CDR3 size: 13 residues. In DNA form, the CDR3 reads TGTGCCAGCAGCTTGGCCACTCAAGAGACCCAGTACTTC. It encodes CASSLATQETQYF.

DNA of the CDR3: TGTGCCAGCAGCCAAGAGGCGGGCGCTGGGCAAGAGACCCAGTACTTC. Translated: CASSQEAGAGQETQYF. The chain carries TRBV14 and TRBJ2-5, with D possibly TRBD2 on 5 matching bases. Germline assignment: CDR1 SGHDN and CDR2 FVKESK. The CDR3 length is 16 residues. Trimming removed 0 bases at V and 2 bases at J, with 13 bases between.

The chain recombines TRBV15 with TRBJ2-2, with TRBD2 identical over 12 bases. The CDR3 covers 16 residues. After removal of 6 bases from V and 4 bases from J, the junction contained 6 bases not matched to a gene. Germline V CDR1 and CDR2: LNHNV, YYDKDF (reference sequence). The CDR3 here is CATRPLAGGITGELFF. CDR3 in DNA: TGTGCCACCAGGCCACTAGCGGGGGGAATCACCGGGGAGCTGTTTTTT.

This chain uses TRBV4-1 with TRBJ1-5, with TRBD1 matching over 10 bases. J gave up 6 bases and V 3 bases, and 11 bases lay outside the gene matches. The germline V gene encodes CDR1 MGHRA and CDR2 YSYEKL. There are 17 residues in the CDR3. CDR3 sequence reads: CASSQQDRGRFGQPQHF. The CDR3 DNA sequence: TGCGCCAGCAGCCAGCAGGACAGGGGGAGATTCGGTCAGCCCCAGCATTTT.

The chain uses TRBV11-1 and TRBJ2-6; no reliable D call. The CDR3 runs to 16 residues. The V gene's germline CDR1 is SGHAT and CDR2 FQDESV (reference sequence). Trimming left V 2 bases short and J 0 bases short, with 8 bases between. In DNA, the CDR3 is TGTGCCAGCAGCTTAAACCCGAGCTCTGGGGCCAACGTCCTGACTTTC. Amino acids: CASSLNPSSGANVLTF.

This clone appeared a few times. CDR3 sequence: CASSRSGGGKGDEQFF. CDR3 bases: TGTGCCAGCAGCCGCTCGGGGGGCGGGAAAGGCGATGAGCAGTTCTTC. The rearrangement uses TRBV7-3 and TRBJ2-1, with D possibly matching TRBD2 (7 bases). Trimming stripped 5 bases from V and 8 bases from J, with 22 bases between. This CDR3 contains 16 residues. Per the germline V gene, CDR1 is SGHTA and CDR2 is FQGTGA.

The rearrangement uses TRBV6-5 and TRBJ2-1; D is uncertain. V lost 2 bases, J lost 0 bases, and 5 bases lay in between. Per the germline V gene, CDR1 is MNHEY and CDR2 is SVGAGI. The CDR3 length is 14 residues. The CDR3 region has the DNA TGTGCCAGCAGTTACAGGGACTCCTACAATGAGCAGTTCTTC. Translated, it gives CASSYRDSYNEQFF.

This clone appeared a single time. This chain connects TRBV7-1 to TRBJ1-5; 8 positions agree with TRBD1. TRBV7-1 is known as an ORF, though its function is uncertain. This CDR3 contains 16 residues. V lost 4 bases to trimming and J lost 3 bases; unmatched junction nucleotides: 8. The CDR3 DNA is TGTGCCAGCAGCTTAGTTTCAGGGGGCTACAATCAGCCCCAGCATTTT. Its protein product is CASSLVSGGYNQPQHF.

J is TRBJ2-7 and V is TRBV28; D is uncertain. V was cut by 3 bases and J by 5 bases, with 11 bases left in between. The CDR3 has 13 residues. Germline CDR1 reads MDHEN; CDR2 reads SYDVKM. This CDR3 reads CASSFLGNDEQYF. In DNA form, the CDR3 reads TGTGCCAGCAGTTTCCTTGGGAACGACGAGCAGTACTTC.